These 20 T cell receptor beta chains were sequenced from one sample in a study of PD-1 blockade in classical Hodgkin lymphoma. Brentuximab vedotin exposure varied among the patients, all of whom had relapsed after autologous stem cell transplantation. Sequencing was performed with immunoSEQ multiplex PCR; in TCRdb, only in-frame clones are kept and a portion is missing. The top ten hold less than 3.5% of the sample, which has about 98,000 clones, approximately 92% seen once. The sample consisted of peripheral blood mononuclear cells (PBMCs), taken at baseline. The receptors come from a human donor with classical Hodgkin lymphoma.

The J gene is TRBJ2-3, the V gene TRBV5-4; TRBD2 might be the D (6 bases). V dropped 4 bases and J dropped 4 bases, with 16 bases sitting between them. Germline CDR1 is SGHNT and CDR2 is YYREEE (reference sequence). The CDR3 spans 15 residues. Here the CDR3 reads CASSRGRRESDTQYF. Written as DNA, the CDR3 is TGTGCCAGCAGCCGTGGGCGTCGGGAGTCAGATACGCAGTATTTT.

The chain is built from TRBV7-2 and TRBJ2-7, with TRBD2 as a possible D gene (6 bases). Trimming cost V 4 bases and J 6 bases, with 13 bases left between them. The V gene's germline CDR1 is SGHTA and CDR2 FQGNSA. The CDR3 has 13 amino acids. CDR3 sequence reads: CASSSTRLLEQYF. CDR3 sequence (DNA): TGTGCCAGCAGCTCGACTAGATTGCTCGAGCAGTACTTC.

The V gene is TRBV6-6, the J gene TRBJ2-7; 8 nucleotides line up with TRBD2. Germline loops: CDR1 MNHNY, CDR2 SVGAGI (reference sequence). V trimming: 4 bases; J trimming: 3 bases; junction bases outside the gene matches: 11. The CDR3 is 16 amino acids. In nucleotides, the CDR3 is TGTGCCAGCAGTTTCCGGAGGGTGGCGGGAGGCTACGAGCAGTACTTC. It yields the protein CASSFRRVAGGYEQYF.

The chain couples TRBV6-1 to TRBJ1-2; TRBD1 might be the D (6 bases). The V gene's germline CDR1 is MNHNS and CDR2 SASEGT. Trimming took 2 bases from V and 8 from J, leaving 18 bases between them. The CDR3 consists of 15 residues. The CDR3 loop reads CASSESDRKPRGYTF. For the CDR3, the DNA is TGTGCCAGCAGTGAATCCGACAGGAAGCCGCGAGGCTACACCTTC.

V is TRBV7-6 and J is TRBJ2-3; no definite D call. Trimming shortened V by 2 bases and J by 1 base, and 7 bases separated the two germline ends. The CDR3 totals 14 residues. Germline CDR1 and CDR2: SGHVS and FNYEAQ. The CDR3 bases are TGTGCCAGCAGCTTAAAGTGGGGCACAGATACGCAGTATTTT. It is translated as CASSLKWGTDTQYF.

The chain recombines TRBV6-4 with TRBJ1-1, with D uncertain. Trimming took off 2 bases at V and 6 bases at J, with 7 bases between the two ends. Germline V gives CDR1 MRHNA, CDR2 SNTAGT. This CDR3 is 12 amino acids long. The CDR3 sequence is CASSDGWSEAFF. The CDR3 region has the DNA TGTGCCAGCAGTGACGGGTGGTCTGAAGCTTTCTTT.

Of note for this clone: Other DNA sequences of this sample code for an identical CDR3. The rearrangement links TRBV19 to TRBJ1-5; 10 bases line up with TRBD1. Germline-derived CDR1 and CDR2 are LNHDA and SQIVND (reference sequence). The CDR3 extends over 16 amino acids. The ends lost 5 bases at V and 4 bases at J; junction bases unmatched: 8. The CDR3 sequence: CASSPRQGAGNQPQHF. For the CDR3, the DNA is TGTGCCAGTAGTCCGCGACAGGGGGCGGGAAATCAGCCCCAGCATTTT.

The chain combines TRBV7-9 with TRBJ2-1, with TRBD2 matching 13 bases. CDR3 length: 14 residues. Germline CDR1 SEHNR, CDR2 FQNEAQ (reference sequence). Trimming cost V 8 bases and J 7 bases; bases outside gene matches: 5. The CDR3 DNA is TGTGCCAGCGGTCGGACTAGCGGGAGTAATGAGCAGTTCTTC. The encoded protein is CASGRTSGSNEQFF.

The CDR3 is CASSPRGPKAGYTF. CDR3 in DNA: TGTGCCAGCTCACCGCGGGGGCCAAAGGCTGGCTACACCTTC. V is TRBV18 and J is TRBJ1-2; a weak D match, TRBD1 (6 bases). The V gene's germline CDR1 is KGHSH and CDR2 LQKENI. The V and J ends lost 3 bases and 7 bases respectively, with 15 bases between them. This CDR3 region has 14 residues.

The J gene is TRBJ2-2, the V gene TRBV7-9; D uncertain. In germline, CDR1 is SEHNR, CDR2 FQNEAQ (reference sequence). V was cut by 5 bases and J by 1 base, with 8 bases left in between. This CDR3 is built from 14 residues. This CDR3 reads CASSKGLNTGELFF. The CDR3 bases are TGTGCCAGCAGCAAAGGGCTGAACACCGGGGAGCTGTTTTTT.

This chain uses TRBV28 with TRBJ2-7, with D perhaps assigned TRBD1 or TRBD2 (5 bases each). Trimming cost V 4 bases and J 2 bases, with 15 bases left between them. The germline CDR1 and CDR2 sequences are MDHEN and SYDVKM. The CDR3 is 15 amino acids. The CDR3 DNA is TGTGCCAGCAGTTACCGGGACCGGGATCCCTACGAGCAGTACTTC. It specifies CASSYRDRDPYEQYF.

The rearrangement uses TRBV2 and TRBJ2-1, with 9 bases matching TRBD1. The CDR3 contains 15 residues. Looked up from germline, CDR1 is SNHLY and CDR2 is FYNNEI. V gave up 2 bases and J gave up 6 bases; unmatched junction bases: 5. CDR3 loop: CASSEPGQGTNEQFF. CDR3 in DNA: TGTGCCAGCAGTGAACCGGGACAGGGTACCAATGAGCAGTTCTTC.

In nucleotides, the CDR3 is TGTGCCAGCAGTTTTTCTCCGCTAGATCCCCTTCGGCATGAGCAGTTCTTC. Amino acid sequence: CASSFSPLDPLRHEQFF. The chain combines TRBV28 with TRBJ2-1; D uncertain. Germline V gene data show CDR1 as MDHEN and CDR2 as SYDVKM. Trimming removed 3 bases from V and 8 bases from J, with 23 bases in between. This CDR3 is built from 17 residues.

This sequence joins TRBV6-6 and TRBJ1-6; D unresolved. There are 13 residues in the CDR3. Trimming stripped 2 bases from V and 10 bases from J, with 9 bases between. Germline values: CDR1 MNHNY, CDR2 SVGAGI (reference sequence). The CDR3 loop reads CASSYPGNSPLHF. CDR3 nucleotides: TGTGCCAGCAGTTACCCGGGGAACTCACCCCTCCACTTT.

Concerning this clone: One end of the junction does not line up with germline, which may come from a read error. This CDR3 is CASSYSVVGGAFLF. CDR3 nucleotides: TGTGCCAGCAGTTACTCGGTTGTGGGGGGCGCGTTCCTCTTT. This chain connects TRBV6-6 to TRBJ1-1, with D possibly being TRBD1 (6 bases). CDR1 is MNHNY and CDR2 is SVGAGI in the germline V gene (reference sequence). There are 14 residues in the CDR3.

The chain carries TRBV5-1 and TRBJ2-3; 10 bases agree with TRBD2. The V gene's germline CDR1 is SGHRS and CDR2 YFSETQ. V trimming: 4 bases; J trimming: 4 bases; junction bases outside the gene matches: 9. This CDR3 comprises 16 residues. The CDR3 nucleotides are TGCGCCAGCAGCCGAGGAACGAGCGGGGGGGCAGATACGCAGTATTTT. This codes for CASSRGTSGGADTQYF.

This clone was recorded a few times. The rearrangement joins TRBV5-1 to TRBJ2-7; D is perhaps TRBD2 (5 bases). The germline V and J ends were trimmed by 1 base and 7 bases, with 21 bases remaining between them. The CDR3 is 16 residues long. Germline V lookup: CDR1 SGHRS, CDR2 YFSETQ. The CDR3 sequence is CASSLRSSPTILEQYF. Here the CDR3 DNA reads TGCGCCAGCAGCTTGCGGTCTAGCCCTACGATTTTGGAGCAGTACTTC.

CDR3 DNA sequence: TGTGCCAGCAGACACTCCACCGCAGGGGGCGAGAGCTCCTACGAGCAGTACTTC. Translation: CASRHSTAGGESSYEQYF. This chain joins TRBV11-2 and TRBJ2-7; 8 bases align to TRBD1. CDR1 is SGHAT, CDR2 FQNNGV, per germline. The CDR3 loop spans 18 amino acids. Trimming at V came to 6 bases and at J to 0 bases, leaving 16 bases not matched to a gene. Drawing the rest from reference TRBV11-2 and TRBJ2-7, the complete variable domain is EAGVAQSPRYKIIEKRQSVAFWCNPISGHATLYWYQQILGQGPKLLIQFQNNGVVDDSQLPKDRFSAERLKGVDSTLKIQPAKLEDSAVYLCASRHSTAGGESSYEQYFGPGTRLTVT.

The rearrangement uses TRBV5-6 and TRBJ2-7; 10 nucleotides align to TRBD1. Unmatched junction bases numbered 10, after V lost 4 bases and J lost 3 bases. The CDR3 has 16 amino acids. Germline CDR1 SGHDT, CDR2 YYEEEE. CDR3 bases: TGTGCCAGCAGCCCCCAGCGCCGGACAGGGGGCTACGAGCAGTACTTC. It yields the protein CASSPQRRTGGYEQYF.

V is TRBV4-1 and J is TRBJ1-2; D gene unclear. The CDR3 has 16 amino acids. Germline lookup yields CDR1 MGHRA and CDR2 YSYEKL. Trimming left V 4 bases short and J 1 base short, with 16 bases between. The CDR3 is CASSRTRREINYGYTF. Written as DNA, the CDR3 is TGCGCCAGCAGCCGTACGAGAAGGGAGATTAACTATGGCTACACCTTC.